Below, 8 T cell receptor beta chains from the same sample are listed, as sequenced in a study of T cell repertoires in cytomegalovirus infection. TCRdb ran MiXCR on the reads and lists one entry per CDR3 protein. Found here are about 490,000 distinct CDR3 sequences, approximately 17% of them singletons; the top ten hold 20% to 30%. The specimen sequenced was CD8+ T cells from PBMCs. These receptors were taken from a human donor in good health (CMV status not recorded). Some clones in this sample may be carry-over from other donors' samples.

This clonotype was seen a handful of times. The chain uses TRBV20-1 and TRBJ2-7, with TRBD2 matching over 9 bases. This CDR3 has 18 amino acids. Germline-derived CDR1 and CDR2 are DFQATT and SNEGSKA (reference sequence). V lost 2 bases, J lost 2 bases, and 16 bases stayed unmatched. The CDR3 nucleotides are TGCAGTGCTAGAAGGTGGGCGGGAGGGGTAGAACCTACCTACGAGCAGTACTTC. It is translated as CSARRWAGGVEPTYEQYF.

There are many counts of this clonotype. The V call is TRBV27, the J call TRBJ2-1; D possibly corresponds to TRBD1 (6 bases). This CDR3 contains 14 residues. Deletions cut 8 bases from V and 10 bases from J, with 21 bases between. Germline CDR1 and CDR2: MNHEY and SMNVEV (reference sequence). The CDR3, as DNA: TGTGCCAGCGACCAATGGCGGACAGTATACGAGCAGTTCTTC. It specifies CASDQWRTVYEQFF.

About this clonotype: Because it lacks the conserved phenylalanine or tryptophan at the end, this CDR3 is likely a read error. Because the CDR3's place on the DNA is in doubt, the DNA is left out and the CDR3 is given as listed by TCRdb. The chain uses TRBV3-1 and TRBJ2-1; TRBD1, the table's D call, was not compared with the DNA. Looked up from germline, CDR1 is LGHDT and CDR2 is YNNKEL (reference sequence). The CDR3 is 18 amino acids in total, end residues counted. The CDR3 loop is CASSQDIVLQRQHREQLL.

In the case of this clonotype: Since a much larger clone is just one base distant, this may be a read error. The chain combines TRBV7-9 with TRBJ1-2; TRBD1 is a possible D gene (6 bases). The CDR3 contains 13 residues. Germline V gene data show CDR1 as SEHNR and CDR2 as FQNEAQ (reference sequence). The chain's CDR3 is CASSSQGYYGFTF. CDR3 DNA: TGTGCCAGCAGCTCACAGGGTTATTATGGCTTCACCTTC.

As to this clonotype: The CDR3 ends on some other residue instead of the conserved phenylalanine or tryptophan, so this is likely a read error. The chain uses TRBV7-9 and TRBJ2-5, with D possibly matching TRBD2 (6 bases). V shed 5 bases and J shed 11 bases, with 21 bases lying between them. The V gene's germline CDR1 is SEHNR and CDR2 FQNEAQ (reference sequence). The CDR3 is made up of 14 amino acids. The CDR3 is CASSREGSSGTQYL. The CDR3 nucleotides are TGTGCCAGCAGCCGCGAGGGGTCATCAGGGACTCAGTACTTA.

This clonotype was seen more than once but under ten times. The chain recombines TRBV20-1 with TRBJ1-5; D is perhaps TRBD1 (5 bases). Germline V gene data show CDR1 as DFQATT and CDR2 as SNEGSKA (reference sequence). Deletions cut 4 bases from V and 0 bases from J, with 13 bases between. The CDR3 is made up of 15 amino acids. The CDR3 nucleotides are TGCAGTGCTACGGTGACAGAATATAGCAATCAGCCCCAGCATTTT. Translating gives CSATVTEYSNQPQHF.

At least ten counts were recorded for this clonotype. The chain employs TRBV7-8 and TRBJ2-7, with TRBD1 identical over 9 bases. J gave up 3 bases and V 5 bases, and 11 bases lay outside the gene matches. Germline values: CDR1 SGHVS, CDR2 FQNEAQ. The CDR3 is 16 residues long. The CDR3 nucleotides read TGTGCCAGCAGCACTTTCCCCGGGACAGGGAACTACGAGCAGTACTTC. Amino acid sequence: CASSTFPGTGNYEQYF.

The chain uses TRBV9 and TRBJ2-5; possibly TRBD1 for D (5 bases). The ends were cut back, 3 bases at V and 5 bases at J, with 14 bases in the middle. CDR3 length: 14 amino acids. Germline V gene sequence: CDR1 SGDLS, CDR2 YYNGEE. CDR3 region: CASSGQGMRETQYF. CDR3 DNA sequence: TGTGCCAGCAGCGGGCAGGGTATGAGGGAGACCCAGTACTTC.